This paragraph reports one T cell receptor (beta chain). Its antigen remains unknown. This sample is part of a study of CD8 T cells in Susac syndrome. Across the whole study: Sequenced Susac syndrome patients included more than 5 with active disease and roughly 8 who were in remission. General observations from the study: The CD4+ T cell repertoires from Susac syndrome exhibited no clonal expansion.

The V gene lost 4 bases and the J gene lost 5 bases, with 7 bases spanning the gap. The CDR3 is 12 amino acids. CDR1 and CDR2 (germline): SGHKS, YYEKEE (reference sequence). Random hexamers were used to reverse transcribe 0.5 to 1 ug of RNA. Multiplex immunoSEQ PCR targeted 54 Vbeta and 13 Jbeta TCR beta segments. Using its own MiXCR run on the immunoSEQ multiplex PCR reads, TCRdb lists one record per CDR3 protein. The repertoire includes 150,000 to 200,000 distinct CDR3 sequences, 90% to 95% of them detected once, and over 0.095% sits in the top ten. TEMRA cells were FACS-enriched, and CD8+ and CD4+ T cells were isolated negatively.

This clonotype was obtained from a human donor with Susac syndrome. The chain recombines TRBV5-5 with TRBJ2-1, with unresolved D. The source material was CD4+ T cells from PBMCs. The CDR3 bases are TGTGCCAGCAGCGATCTACACAATGAGCAGTTCTTC. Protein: CASSDLHNEQFF.